What follows are 12 T cell receptor beta chains derived from one specimen sequenced in a study of shared clonotypes between healthy human individuals. The assay was immunoSEQ multiplex PCR, and TCRdb's table has in-frame clones only and misses some. The sample yields nearly 500,000 clones, about 82% seen once. Specimen: PBMCs. These receptors originate from a middle-aged woman in good health. Some clones in this sample may be carry-over from other donors' samples.

This clone was seen only once. In nucleotides, the CDR3 is TGTGCCAGCAGCTTAGTCGCGGGAGGTATCACCGGGGAGCTGTTTTTT. This translates into CASSLVAGGITGELFF. The chain couples TRBV7-2 to TRBJ2-2; 8 nucleotides line up with TRBD2. The CDR3 has 16 residues. Losses at the gene ends were 1 base for V and 4 bases for J; bases not matched to a gene: 5. Germline loops: CDR1 SGHTA, CDR2 FQGNSA.

V usage is TRBV27 and J usage is TRBJ2-7; 12 bases agree with TRBD2. The CDR3 consists of 15 residues. V trimming: 7 bases; J trimming: 5 bases; junction bases outside the gene matches: 9. Germline V gene data show CDR1 as MNHEY and CDR2 as SMNVEV (reference sequence). The CDR3 loop reads CASTSGRAGYDEQYF. The CDR3 DNA reads as TGTGCCAGCACTAGCGGGAGGGCCGGGTACGACGAGCAGTACTTC.

J is TRBJ2-2 and V is TRBV5-1; TRBD1 matches at 8 bases. The V gene's germline CDR1 is SGHRS and CDR2 YFSETQ. The CDR3 is made up of 16 amino acids. Trimming took 4 bases from V and 4 from J; bases not matched to a gene: 9. CDR3 DNA: TGCGCCAGCAGCCCGCAGGGGGCGCTGGTCACCGGGGAGCTGTTTTTT. Encoded protein: CASSPQGALVTGELFF.

This clone was counted ten times or more. This chain uses TRBV20-1 with TRBJ2-7; D is unresolved. Germline V gives CDR1 DFQATT, CDR2 SNEGSKA (reference sequence). V was shortened by 5 bases and J by 2 bases, with 7 bases between the two germline ends. There are 11 residues in the CDR3. CDR3 loop: CSAPIAYEQYF. In DNA form, the CDR3 reads TGCAGTGCTCCTATAGCCTACGAGCAGTACTTC.

V usage is TRBV11-2 and J usage is TRBJ2-5; D may match TRBD1 or TRBD2 (5 bases each). TRBJ2-7 explains the end of the DNA better; the J call may be wrong. Per the germline V gene, CDR1 is SGHAT and CDR2 is FQNNGV. The length of the CDR3 is 12 residues. This chain's CDR3 is CASSLERGEQYF. The CDR3 nucleotides read TGTGCCAGCAGCTTGGAGAGGGGCGAGCAGTACTTC.

Regarding this clone: Only one base separates this from a far larger clonotype, so it likely reflects a read error. J is TRBJ1-1 and V is TRBV7-6; D unclear. Trimming stripped 5 bases from V and 1 base from J, with 11 bases between. Germline CDR1 and CDR2: SGHVS and FNYEAQ. This CDR3 has 14 amino acids. The CDR3 loop reads CASSPLGTNTEAFF. CDR3 DNA sequence: TGTGCCAGCAGCCCCCTGGGCACGAACACTGAAGCTTTCTTT.

There are many counts of this clone. In the same sample, other DNA sequences code for this CDR3. The V gene is TRBV27, the J gene TRBJ2-2; TRBD2 matches at 7 bases. Germline CDR1 reads MNHEY; CDR2 reads SMNVEV (reference sequence). Trimming removed 2 bases from V and 3 bases from J; junction bases left unmatched: 3. The CDR3 consists of 15 residues. As DNA, the CDR3 is TGTGCCAGCAGTTTACACCTAGCGGACACCGGGGAGCTGTTTTTT. It codes for CASSLHLADTGELFF.

For this clone: This may be a read error: a much more frequent sequence differs by one nucleotide. The chain carries TRBV13 and TRBJ2-7; 9 bases line up with TRBD1. V was pared by 3 bases and J by 2 bases, with 2 bases of the junction left unmatched. Germline V lookup: CDR1 PRHDT, CDR2 FYEKMQ (reference sequence). The length of the CDR3 is 14 residues. The CDR3 DNA reads as TGTGCCAGCAGCTTGGGGGACAGGGCCTACGAGCAGTACTTC. Amino acids: CASSLGDRAYEQYF.

The chain is built from TRBV2 and TRBJ2-4; 11 nucleotides align to TRBD2. Trimming removed 0 bases from V and 2 bases from J; junction bases left unmatched: 3. Germline lookup yields CDR1 SNHLY and CDR2 FYNNEI. The CDR3 length is 17 residues. The CDR3 DNA reads as TGTGCCAGCAGTGAAGCGCGACTAGCGGGGACCAAAAACATTCAGTACTTC. This translates into CASSEARLAGTKNIQYF. The entire variable domain, with the rest obtained from reference TRBV2 and TRBJ2-4, is as follows: EPEVTQTPSHQVTQMGQEVILRCVPISNHLYFYWYRQILGQKVEFLVSFYNNEISEKSEIFDDQFSVERPDGSNFTLKIRSTKLEDSAMYFCASSEARLAGTKNIQYFGAGTRLSVL.

Only one count was recorded for this clone. The chain carries TRBV5-8 and TRBJ2-4; 7 positions agree with TRBD1. CDR3 length equals 14 residues. Germline V gene data show CDR1 as SGHTS and CDR2 as YDEGEE. Losses at the gene ends were 1 base for V and 5 bases for J; bases not matched to a gene: 3. The CDR3 region is CASSLRGTENIQYF. The CDR3 DNA reads TGTGCCAGCAGCTTGAGGGGGACAGAAAACATTCAGTACTTC.

The V and J genes are TRBV28 and TRBJ2-7; 9 bases match TRBD2. V gave up 8 bases and J gave up 5 bases; unmatched junction bases: 10. CDR1 is MDHEN, CDR2 SYDVKM, per germline. The CDR3 is made up of 14 amino acids. CDR3 sequence (DNA): TGTGCCAGCCGCACGGGGACTAGCTTCCACGAGCAGTACTTC. It yields the protein CASRTGTSFHEQYF.

V is TRBV15 and J is TRBJ2-7; possible D gene TRBD1, 6 bases. Germline lookup yields CDR1 LNHNV and CDR2 YYDKDF (reference sequence). This CDR3 contains 14 residues. The germline V and J ends were trimmed by 3 bases and 3 bases, with 12 bases remaining between them. DNA of the CDR3: TGTGCCACCAGCAGGGACAGTACCTACTACGAGCAGTACTTC. Its translation: CATSRDSTYYEQYF.